Listed here is a single T cell receptor (beta chain). No cognate antigen has been identified for it. Base qualities are not at hand, and no much larger clone is one base apart. This sample was taken from a study of cytomegalovirus exposure and HLA in healthy donors (dated by TCRdb to 2016 to 2017). Context from the whole study: In an earlier analysis of 587 of the donors, 250 to 350 Gb of sequence data and 117 million unique TCR beta sequences from roughly 200 million T cells were reported. The genetic ancestry cluster associated with self-reported Caucasian donors included around four fifths of the 398 genotyped donors. HLA typing covered class I and class II loci at four-digit resolution. A later analysis re-analyzed previously published TCR beta repertoires from hundreds of donors and added high-resolution HLA genotyping to study TCR occurrence patterns. On average, about 200,000 unique TCR beta nucleotide sequences were sequenced per donor among some 430 genotyped donors of the cohort, with about 19% of those sequences being non-productive. Every discovery cohort repertoire had been produced on one sequencing platform. The number of donors typed differed by locus, with roughly 629-640 for A, B, C, DRB1 and DQB1, 522 for DQA1, 600 to 610 for DPA1, and some 450 for DPB1. An earlier analysis of approximately 580 of the donors used high-throughput TCR beta sequencing to judge whether each TCR beta V gene segment behaved as functional or pseudogenic. Rather than using new phenotypic data, the later analysis identified candidate immune exposures from TCR beta sequences and from how often those sequences occurred across donors. About 300 gigabases of sequencing data and around 88 million unique TCR sequences made up an early release that covered several hundred HLA-typed donors. Besides the first cohort of hundreds of subjects, a separate validation cohort made up of about 120 different subjects was used. Donor age, sex, ethnicity and CMV serostatus were compiled together with the repertoire data. To predict cytomegalovirus infection status, the study combined high-throughput TCR immunosequencing, statistical association of individual TCRs with disease status, and machine learning. Roughly 5 DR-DQ haplotypes were handled as single units for association and clustering because linkage in the cohort was strong. The T cell repertoires of some 670 subjects were profiled by immunosequencing and related to cytomegalovirus serostatus. A later genetic analysis took genome-wide SNP genotypes for about 65% of the 666 donors and used that subset as a discovery cohort. The study aimed to test whether cataloging public T cell receptors could reveal signatures of past pathogen exposure.

The library was prepared using the immunoSEQ multiplex PCR assay. For the multiplex PCR, a mixture combining 60 forward primers for TCR Vbeta segments and 13 reverse primers for TCR Jbeta segments was used. A multiplex PCR assay on genomic DNA amplified the CDR3 region of rearranged TCR beta genes. Amplified TCR beta libraries were sequenced as 87-base-pair reads on the Illumina HiSeq System. The study's processing was this. In a later analysis, some 80 million unique TCR beta chains were counted across the roughly 610 repertoires, and roughly 11 million of these chains were shared by at least two donors. To remove PCR and sequencing errors, raw reads were error-corrected and collapsed into unique sequences using a nearest-neighbor algorithm that merged closely related sequences. To assign V, D and J gene segments, CDR3 sequences were aligned to IMGT reference sequences. Each retained sequence needed at least a six-nucleotide match to both a V gene segment and a J gene segment. Rearrangements were classified as productive when the CDR3 lacked stop codons and remained in frame with V and J, and all other rearrangements were classified as non-productive. Following IMGT convention, CDR3 was defined as the stretch from the second conserved V-encoded cysteine to the conserved J-encoded phenylalanine. The earlier analysis of 587 of the donors excluded any sequence lacking an unambiguous match to a single V gene segment. An earlier analysis of fewer than 750 of the donors classified V segments as functional when productive rearrangements were above 56.7% and as segregating when the standard deviation between donors was above 5%. A statistical classification framework was built for diagnosing cytomegalovirus status from the catalog of TCR beta chain sequences. In a later analysis, V and J genes were assigned by comparing TCR nucleotide sequences against IMGT/GENE-DB human TR gene sequences. The TCRdist pipeline was used in a later analysis to assign CDR3 sequences and most-parsimonious VDJ recombination scenarios. In a later analysis, each TCR beta chain was defined by its CDR3 amino acid sequence together with its V-gene family, and reads lacking a unique V-gene family were excluded. To address suspected cross-contamination and a sequencing artifact, a later analysis removed several hundred highly shared, low-generation-probability nucleotide sequences. In a later analysis, a clonal expansion index was calculated for each public chain from normalized within-repertoire ranks of inferred template counts. In a later analysis, generation probabilities were computed with a VDJ recombination model fitted to out-of-frame rearrangements, and the resulting probabilities were checked against IGoR. In a later analysis, hypergeometric tests were used to score TCR-TCR, TCR-HLA and TCR-CMV co-occurrence, with a repertoire-size bias correction applied to TCR pairs. To estimate false discovery rates, a later analysis permuted the HLA or CMV assignments 20 times. In a later analysis, co-occurring TCRs were grouped using DBSCAN, with TCRdist sequence similarity added in when clustering inside HLA-allele-positive subsets. Repertoires with fewer than 30,000 or more than 120,000 public chains were left out of co-occurrence clustering, as were a handful of repertoires with anomalous nucleotide sharing. Drawn from immuneACCESS, this table holds only the in-frame rearrangements with V and J called that TCRdb kept. Clones are partly lost; checked studies trace under half to an unresolved V gene and leave the rest unexplained. D and trimming were read from the DNA, whereas the V and J calls and clone size are those reported in that table. The sample yields nearly 300,000 clones; about nine tenths were counted once. The ten top clones hold around 4.2% of the sample.

In total, approximately 610 healthy bone marrow donors made up the cohort. All cohort members were sampled while nominally healthy, although unrecorded immune exposures were likely present. The donor was CMV seropositive and belonged to the group of 250 to 300 seropositive cohort members. A peripheral blood sample was collected from each donor, and TCR beta sequencing was performed on peripheral blood mononuclear cells. The Qiagen DNeasy Blood Extraction Kit was used to extract genomic DNA from the blood cell samples. Summary of the overall study and its limitations: Specific HLA alleles were associated with 18,000 or so TCR beta sequences at a false discovery rate of 0.05 in a later analysis. Most TCR sequences were observed very rarely across donors, whereas some public TCRs were present in many individuals. A few of the identified cytomegalovirus-associated TCR beta chains were confirmed in vitro to be specific for cytomegalovirus antigens. Some IMGT-functional V segments, including TRBV6-2 and TRBV6-3, could not be told apart with the 87-base-pair reads, so those segments were excluded. The cohort was sequenced for TCR beta chains only, and without alpha or paired-chain data the features that could be detected were limited. In a later analysis, several top co-occurrence clusters were reported to appear linked to parvovirus B19, influenza, CMV and Epstein-Barr virus. The authors suggested that the approach could potentially be generalized to other disease states and immunological phenotypes. A later analysis found that HLA-associated TCR beta chains were more clonally expanded and had lower generation probabilities than equally common non-associated chains. CMV serostatus was the only immune exposure information available for the cohort. Because counts were too low, around 18 rarely observed V segments, including chromosome 9 orphons, were left out of the earlier analysis of some 640 of the donors. A total of 150 to 200 TCR beta chains were listed by the study as associated with cytomegalovirus. Because HLA typing was missing for some donors at each locus, association tests included only the typed subset. In both the original and validation cohorts, the classifier was reported to diagnose cytomegalovirus status with high specificity and sensitivity. The presence/absence analyses assumed that sequencing depth was roughly uniform across donors, and that assumption may not be true. Linkage disequilibrium might explain the correlated functional status among segregating V segments, but an unknown experimental factor could not be ruled out. In an earlier analysis of fewer than 750 of the donors, most TCR beta V segments were observed in productive rearrangements about 87% or about 30% of the time, broadly matching IMGT annotations. When HLA alleles, especially DR and DQ, strongly co-occurred, attributing TCR associations to individual alleles was difficult. A cluster of highly shared sequence variants was judged likely to represent a technical artifact of the sequencing pipeline. In a later analysis, TCR association rates were found to vary across HLA loci, with the most associated TCRs seen for DRB1 alleles and the fewest for HLA-C alleles. A later analysis found that most CMV-associated TCR beta chains appeared HLA-restricted, with HLA associations seemingly driven largely by CMV exposure. A further reported finding was that TCR beta sequences accurately predicted the HLA-A and HLA-B alleles for most subjects in the first cohort. In a later genetic analysis, fewer N-insertions in productive TCRs were reported among donors in an Asian-associated ancestry cluster than the approximately 630-donor mean. A later genetic analysis associated a missense DCLRE1C variant with V-gene and J-gene trimming of TCR beta chains, and an independent cohort replicated the association.

At the junction V is shortened by 2 bases and J by 9 bases, with 11 bases in between. CDR3 length: 13 amino acids, cysteine to phenylalanine. Solely the CDR3 DNA is kept, with 39 bases framed from the first base. The germline V gene supplies CDR1 MDHEN and CDR2 SYDVKM. The chain was built from TRBV28 and TRBJ2-1, with the D gene call left open. Sequenced sample: PBMCs. The receptor was derived from a man in his forties in good health and CMV-seropositive. The DNA reads as follows: TGTGCCAGCAGTTTAGAATCGCATAGTGAGCAGTTCTTC. Its protein is CASSLESHSEQFF. Full variable domain (CDR3 extended with the reference TRBV28 and TRBJ2-1 proteins): DVKVTQSSRYLVKRTGEKVFLECVQDMDHENMFWYRQDPGLGLRLIYFSYDVKMKEKGDIPEGYSVSREKKERFSLILESASTNQTSMYLCASSLESHSEQFFGPGTRLTVL.